This T cell receptor (beta chain) was recovered during a study of OX40 agonist ivuxolimab in advanced cancers. Study at large: Partial responses occurred in three patients (one hepatocellular carcinoma, two cutaneous melanoma).

Germline loops: CDR1 MDHEN, CDR2 SYDVKM. This CDR3 has 15 residues. V was shortened by 4 bases and J by 3 bases, with 16 bases between the two germline ends. Notes on this clone: The antigen is not known.

Overall study findings and caveats: Partly responding patients at 0.1-3.0 mg/kg showed some of the smallest clonal expansion.

This table comes from immunoSEQ multiplex PCR, and its TCRdb copy is limited to in-frame clones, with some not included. The profile shows some 57,000 clones, about 89% of them singletons. Sample: CD4+ or CD8+ T cells sorted from blood, taken in a trial of the OX40 agonist ivuxolimab. The genes are TRBV28 and TRBJ2-7; D may be TRBD1 or TRBD2 (5 bases each). The sequence was collected from an adult with an advanced solid tumor such as melanoma, head and neck, liver or kidney cancer. Here the CDR3 reads CASSSPGRVHYEQYF. The DNA for the CDR3 is TGTGCCAGCAGTTCCCCGGGACGAGTACACTACGAGCAGTACTTC.